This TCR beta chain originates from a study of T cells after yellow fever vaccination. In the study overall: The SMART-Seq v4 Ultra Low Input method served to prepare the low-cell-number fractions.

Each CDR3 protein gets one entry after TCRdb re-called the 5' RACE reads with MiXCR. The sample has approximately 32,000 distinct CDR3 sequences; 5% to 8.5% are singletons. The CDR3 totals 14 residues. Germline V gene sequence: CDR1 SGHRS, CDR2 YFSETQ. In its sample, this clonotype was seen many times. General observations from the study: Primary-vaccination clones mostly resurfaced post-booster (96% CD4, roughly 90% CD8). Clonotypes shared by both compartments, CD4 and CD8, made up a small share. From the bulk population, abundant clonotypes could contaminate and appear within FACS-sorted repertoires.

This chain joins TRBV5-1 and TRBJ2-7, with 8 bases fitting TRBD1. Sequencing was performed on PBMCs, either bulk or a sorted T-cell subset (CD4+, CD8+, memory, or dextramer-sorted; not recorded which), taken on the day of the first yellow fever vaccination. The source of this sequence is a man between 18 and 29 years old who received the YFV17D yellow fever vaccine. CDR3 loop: CASSLTSGTGTLFV. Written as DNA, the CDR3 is TGCGCCAGCAGCTTGACCTCCGGGACAGGCACATTGTTCGTC.